The clone carrying this T cell receptor (beta chain) occurred many times. TCRdb reprocessed the RT-PCR reads via MiXCR and lists one record per CDR3 protein. The data hold around 700,000 distinct CDR3 sequences, with 14% observed a single time. This CDR3 spans 14 amino acids. Germline assignment: CDR1 MNHEY and CDR2 SVGAGI. Trimming removed 0 bases from V and 3 bases from J, with 9 bases in between. The J gene is TRBJ2-7, the V gene TRBV6-5, with no clear D. The TCR comes from a female donor in good health, serving as a healthy control. The sample comprised memory CD4+ T cells from blood. The CDR3 loop is CASSYSTEDYEQYF. CDR3 bases: TGTGCCAGCAGTTACTCGACTGAAGACTACGAGCAGTACTTC.